The 27 T cell receptor beta chains listed next were all sequenced from one sample in a study of CD8 T cells in ankylosing spondylitis. Study-level results: Characteristic, it appeared, of ankylosing spondylitis blood was a TCR beta motif of eight highly homologous variants.

TCRdb reanalysed the 5' RACE reads using MiXCR and keeps one entry per CDR3 protein. This sample has approximately 520,000 distinct CDR3 sequences, with 5.3% found just once. These receptors have no known antigen. Sequencing used blood, either unsorted or a sorted T cell fraction (not recorded which). The origin of the receptors is a male donor with ankylosing spondylitis.

This clonotype has a count of ten or more. The CDR3, as DNA: TGTGCCTCATTAAGGACTAGCGTGGATACGCAGTATTTT. It specifies CASLRTSVDTQYF. J is TRBJ2-3 and V is TRBV5-5, with 9 bases that match TRBD2. CDR1 SGHKS and CDR2 YYEKEE come from the germline V gene (reference sequence). V shed 10 bases and J 6 bases; nucleotides not matched to a gene: 9. CDR3 length equals 13 residues.

V usage is TRBV4-2 and J usage is TRBJ2-7; 11 nucleotides align to TRBD2. V shed 1 base, J shed 3 bases, and the junction held 5 bases outside the gene matches. Germline V lookup: CDR1 LGHNA, CDR2 YNFKEQ. This CDR3 region has 16 residues. Written as DNA, the CDR3 is TGTGCCAGCAGCCAAGTTCTACTAGCGGGAGACTACGAGCAGTACTTC. Protein sequence: CASSQVLLAGDYEQYF.

There are many counts of this clonotype. V is TRBV12-3 or TRBV12-4 and J is TRBJ1-2; D remains ambiguous. The V and J ends lost 0 bases and 7 bases respectively, with 12 bases between them. The CDR3 has 14 amino acids. The CDR3 nucleotides are TGTGCCAGCAGTTTAGCGTCGAGGAAGCTTGGCTACACCTTC. It is translated as CASSLASRKLGYTF.

In its sample, this clonotype was seen many times. The chain employs TRBV18 and TRBJ2-1, with TRBD1 identical over 9 bases. This CDR3 has 16 amino acids. Germline V CDR1 and CDR2: KGHSH, LQKENI. J was trimmed by 0 bases and V by 6 bases; bases with no gene match: 6. The DNA of the CDR3 is TGTGCCAGCTCCTCGGGACAGGGTACCTCCTACAATGAGCAGTTCTTC. Its translation is CASSSGQGTSYNEQFF.

The gene calls are TRBV5-1 and TRBJ2-3; no reliable D call. This CDR3 comprises 13 residues. Germline V gene lookup returns CDR1 SGHRS and CDR2 YFSETQ. Deletions cut 4 bases from V and 4 bases from J, with 10 bases between. CDR3 sequence reads: CASSAPSPDTQYF. As DNA, the CDR3 is TGCGCCAGCAGCGCACCTTCCCCAGATACGCAGTATTTT. Together with reference TRBV5-1 and TRBJ2-3, the CDR3 gives the full variable domain: KAGVTQTPRYLIKTRGQQVTLSCSPISGHRSVSWYQQTPGQGLQFLFEYFSETQRNKGNFPGRFSGRQFSNSRSEMNVSTLELGDSALYLCASSAPSPDTQYFGPGTRLTVL.

This clonotype has a count of ten or more. The chain employs TRBV6-2 or TRBV6-3 and TRBJ2-1; 10 positions match TRBD1. CDR1 and CDR2 (germline): MNHEY, SVGEGT. V lost 2 bases to trimming and J lost 2 bases; unmatched junction nucleotides: 0. The CDR3 loop spans 15 amino acids. This CDR3 reads CASSYGQGAYNEQFF. CDR3 DNA sequence: TGTGCCAGCAGTTACGGACAGGGGGCCTACAATGAGCAGTTCTTC.

The J gene is TRBJ2-6, the V gene TRBV27; a possible D gene is TRBD1 (6 bases). The germline CDR1 and CDR2 sequences are MNHEY and SMNVEV (reference sequence). The CDR3 is 16 residues long. Trimming took off 2 bases at V and 2 bases at J, with 10 bases between the two ends. The CDR3 nucleotides are TGTGCCAGCAGTTTAAGGGGGAAAACTGGGGCCAACGTCCTGACTTTC. This encodes CASSLRGKTGANVLTF.

This clonotype was seen repeatedly, ten times or more. This chain connects TRBV10-1 to TRBJ2-1, with 11 bases aligning to TRBD2. Germline-derived CDR1 and CDR2 are WNHNN and SYGVQD (reference sequence). CDR3 length: 15 amino acids. Trimming cost V 5 bases and J 4 bases; bases outside gene matches: 4. The CDR3 DNA sequence: TGCGCCAGCAGTACCCTAGCGGGAGGATACAATGAGCAGTTCTTC. Translation: CASSTLAGGYNEQFF.

This clonotype was counted only a few times. This chain connects TRBV14 to TRBJ2-1, with TRBD2 identical over 7 bases. The germline gives CDR1 SGHDN, CDR2 FVKESK. V dropped 5 bases and J dropped 3; count of bases not matched to a gene: 10. The CDR3 consists of 16 residues. The CDR3 here is CASSAPFAGVYNEQFF. For the CDR3, the DNA is TGTGCCAGCAGCGCCCCCTTCGCGGGAGTCTACAATGAGCAGTTCTTC.

This clonotype was picked up many times. The rearrangement uses TRBV7-9 and TRBJ1-2; D remains ambiguous. V was pared by 6 bases and J by 7 bases, with 12 bases between. Germline V gene lookup returns CDR1 SEHNR and CDR2 FQNEAQ (reference sequence). CDR3 length: 12 amino acids. The DNA of the CDR3 is TGTGCCAGCAGAAAAGTGTCGGGTGGCTACACCTTC. Translating it yields CASRKVSGGYTF.

Many counts were recorded for this clonotype. The chain uses TRBV12-3 or TRBV12-4 and TRBJ2-7; possible D gene TRBD1, 6 bases. The germline V and J ends were trimmed by 6 bases and 2 bases, with 14 bases remaining between them. The CDR3 sequence is 14 residues long. In DNA, the CDR3 is TGTGCCAGCAGCTCTGGGGACACTACCTACGAGCAGTACTTC. Translating it yields CASSSGDTTYEQYF.

This clonotype was seen repeatedly, ten times or more. The rearrangement uses TRBV5-1 and TRBJ2-7; D might be TRBD2 (5 bases). V was pared by 0 bases and J by 6 bases, with 16 bases between. Per germline, CDR1 SGHRS and CDR2 YFSETQ. The CDR3 loop spans 15 amino acids. The CDR3 spells CASSLAGLGALEQYF. The CDR3, as DNA: TGCGCCAGCAGCTTGGCCGGTTTGGGAGCCCTCGAGCAGTACTTC. The whole variable domain, remainder taken from reference TRBV5-1 and TRBJ2-7, is KAGVTQTPRYLIKTRGQQVTLSCSPISGHRSVSWYQQTPGQGLQFLFEYFSETQRNKGNFPGRFSGRQFSNSRSEMNVSTLELGDSALYLCASSLAGLGALEQYFGPGTRLTVT.

V is TRBV20-1 and J is TRBJ2-7; D is unresolved. The germline gives CDR1 DFQATT, CDR2 SNEGSKA (reference sequence). V lost 2 bases and J lost 0, with 14 bases in between. The CDR3 totals 15 residues. The CDR3 sequence: CSARNSLRSSYEQYF. CDR3 bases: TGCAGTGCTAGAAACAGTCTTAGGAGCTCCTACGAGCAGTACTTC.

The sample holds many counts of this clonotype. V and J are TRBV24-1 and TRBJ2-2; D is unclear. The CDR3 runs to 12 residues. Trimming took 3 bases from V and 4 from J, leaving 2 bases between them. Per the germline V gene, CDR1 is KGHDR and CDR2 is SFDVKD. CDR3 sequence (DNA): TGTGCCACCAGTGATCCCACCGGGGAGCTGTTTTTT. Its protein is CATSDPTGELFF.

This clonotype occurred a few times. V and J are TRBV9 and TRBJ2-1; perhaps TRBD1 as D (6 bases). Trimming stripped 3 bases from V and 7 bases from J, with 17 bases between. The CDR3 extends over 15 amino acids. CDR1 is SGDLS, CDR2 YYNGEE, per germline. The CDR3 loop is CASSANLDSPNEQFF. The CDR3 DNA follows: TGTGCCAGCAGCGCGAACCTGGACAGCCCTAATGAGCAGTTCTTC. The variable domain in full, completed from reference TRBV9 and TRBJ2-1, reads DSGVTQTPKHLITATGQRVTLRCSPRSGDLSVYWYQQSLDQGLQFLIQYYNGEERAKGNILERFSAQQFPDLHSELNLSSLELGDSALYFCASSANLDSPNEQFFGPGTRLTVL.

In its sample, this clonotype was seen many times. A junction end diverges from the germline sequence, so it may reflect a read error. The V and J genes are TRBV7-2 and TRBJ1-1; 9 positions match TRBD1. Germline V gene sequence: CDR1 SGHTA, CDR2 FQGNSA. CDR3 length: 13 residues. The CDR3 bases are TGTGCCATCAGCGCCCGGACAGGGGTGAAAGCTTTCTTT. It specifies CAISARTGVKAFF. Drawing the rest from reference TRBV7-2 and TRBJ1-1, the complete variable domain is GAGVSQSPSNKVTEKGKDVELRCDPISGHTALYWYRQSLGQGLEFLIYFQGNSAPDKSGLPSDRFSAERTGGSVSTLTIQRTQQEDSAVYLCAISARTGVKAFFGQGTRLTVV.

This clonotype was observed many times. V gene TRBV20-1 combines with J gene TRBJ1-6, with D uncertain. The germline V gene has CDR1 DFQATT and CDR2 SNEGSKA (reference sequence). The CDR3 contains 14 residues. V was trimmed by 5 bases and J by 5 bases, leaving 13 bases between them. Here the CDR3 reads CSAPGQEDNSPLHF. Here the CDR3 DNA reads TGCAGTGCTCCGGGCCAAGAGGATAATTCACCCCTCCACTTT.

This clonotype came up many times. In nucleotides, the CDR3 is TGTGCCAGCAGTTCCCACAGGGACGACAAAAACATTCAGTACTTC. Protein sequence: CASSSHRDDKNIQYF. The V call is TRBV27, the J call TRBJ2-4; D might be TRBD1 (6 bases). This CDR3 is 15 amino acids long. CDR1 is MNHEY, CDR2 SMNVEV, per germline (reference sequence). V dropped 4 bases and J dropped 3 bases, with 13 bases sitting between them.

This clonotype was recorded at least ten times. This chain joins TRBV11-2 and TRBJ2-1; no firm D call. The CDR3 loop spans 14 amino acids. V was pared by 5 bases and J by 0 bases, with 8 bases between. CDR1 and CDR2 from the germline V gene are SGHAT and FQNNGV. The DNA of the CDR3 is TGTGCCAGCAGCGCCGACATCTCCTACAATGAGCAGTTCTTC. Translating gives CASSADISYNEQFF.

This clonotype has a count of ten or more. This sequence joins TRBV27 and TRBJ2-3, with D perhaps matching TRBD2 (6 bases). The CDR3 sequence is 13 residues long. V shed 4 bases and J shed 2 bases, with 7 bases lying between them. Germline loops: CDR1 MNHEY, CDR2 SMNVEV (reference sequence). The CDR3 region is CASSWTITDTQYF. The CDR3 DNA sequence: TGTGCCAGCAGTTGGACTATCACAGATACGCAGTATTTT.

This clonotype occurred many times. V is TRBV9 and J is TRBJ2-5; D possibly corresponds to TRBD2 (5 bases). From germline, CDR1 is SGDLS and CDR2 YYNGEE. The V end was cut by 4 bases, the J end by 4 bases, with 11 bases between. The CDR3 covers 13 residues. DNA for the CDR3: TGTGCCAGCAGCATCGGGGTTCGAGAGACCCAGTACTTC. Protein product: CASSIGVRETQYF.

This clonotype was seen only a few times. This rearrangement joins TRBV24-1 to TRBJ2-2, with 9 bases that match TRBD1. The junction had 3 bases not matched to a gene; V was cut back by 3 bases and J by 2 bases. The CDR3 runs 16 residues. The germline V gene encodes CDR1 KGHDR and CDR2 SFDVKD. CDR3 region: CATSDGGQGNTGELFF. The CDR3 region has the DNA TGTGCCACCAGTGATGGGGGACAGGGCAACACCGGGGAGCTGTTTTTT.

The sample holds many counts of this clonotype. The V and J genes are TRBV20-1 and TRBJ2-7; D possibly corresponds to TRBD2 (6 bases). V was trimmed by 0 bases and J by 2 bases, leaving 11 bases between them. This CDR3 contains 14 residues. Germline CDR1 is DFQATT and CDR2 is SNEGSKA (reference sequence). CDR3 amino acids: CSARDRGGTYEQYF. CDR3 DNA: TGCAGTGCTAGAGATCGGGGCGGGACCTACGAGCAGTACTTC.

This clonotype was detected ten times or more. One junction end does not reproduce the germline sequence, and a read error may be involved. The chain uses TRBV5-1 and TRBJ2-4; maybe TRBD1 (5 bases). The CDR3 has 15 residues. Germline CDR1 is SGHRS and CDR2 is YFSETQ. CDR3 nucleotide sequence: TGCGCCAGCAGCTTTCAGGGTGGAGCCCAAAACATTCAGTACTTC. Translation: CASSFQGGAQNIQYF.

A remark on this clonotype: With a much larger clone just one base away, this may be a read error. The rearrangement joins TRBV28 to TRBJ1-4, with a tentative D call TRBD1 (6 bases). Germline values: CDR1 MDHEN, CDR2 SYDVKM. The CDR3 extends over 15 amino acids. The CDR3 DNA is TGTGCCAGCAGTCCTCCAGGGGCAACTAATGAAGAACTGTTTTTT. This translates into CASSPPGATNEELFF.

At least ten counts were recorded for this clonotype. This chain uses TRBV5-1 with TRBJ2-5; D is possibly TRBD2 (6 bases). The CDR3 spans 15 residues. V was pared by 3 bases and J by 4 bases, with 16 bases between. Germline values: CDR1 SGHRS, CDR2 YFSETQ. CDR3 region: CASSSYRPGVETQYF. In nucleotides, the CDR3 is TGCGCCAGCAGCTCCTACCGCCCGGGGGTAGAGACCCAGTACTTC.

This clonotype came up many times. J is TRBJ1-6 and V is TRBV9; 9 bases are a match to TRBD1. Germline lookup yields CDR1 SGDLS and CDR2 YYNGEE. CDR3 size: 15 residues. V lost 0 bases and J lost 9; bases outside the gene matches: 4. The CDR3 loop reads CASSVGQGVFSPLHF. DNA for the CDR3: TGTGCCAGCAGCGTAGGACAGGGGGTGTTTTCACCCCTCCACTTT. Supplemented by reference TRBV9 and TRBJ1-6, the full variable domain reads DSGVTQTPKHLITATGQRVTLRCSPRSGDLSVYWYQQSLDQGLQFLIQYYNGEERAKGNILERFSAQQFPDLHSELNLSSLELGDSALYFCASSVGQGVFSPLHFGNGTRLTVT.